This entry describes one TCR beta chain. Its cognate antigen has yet to be identified. Germline is not matched at one junction end, which may reflect a read error. The source of the sample is a study of cytomegalovirus exposure and HLA in healthy donors (dated by TCRdb to about 2017). Notes on the research overall: According to an earlier analysis of 587 of the donors, about 179 million T cells yielded approximately 120 million unique TCR beta sequences and 276 Gb of sequence data. Roughly 320 gigabases of sequencing data and about 92 million unique TCR sequences made up an early release that covered under 750 HLA-typed donors. Among the roughly 390 genotyped donors, approximately 77% belonged to the genetic ancestry cluster associated with self-reported Caucasian donors. The study aimed to test whether cataloging public T cell receptors could reveal signatures of past pathogen exposure. Using immunosequencing, the study profiled T cell repertoires from 640 or so subjects and related those repertoires to cytomegalovirus serostatus. Besides the first cohort of 500 to 700 subjects, a separate validation cohort made up of 120 different subjects was used. To predict cytomegalovirus infection status, the study brought together high-throughput TCR immunosequencing, statistical association of individual TCRs with disease status, and machine learning. In a later analysis, previously published TCR beta repertoires from 666 donors were re-analyzed and high-resolution HLA genotyping was added so that TCR occurrence patterns could be studied. Rather than drawing on any new phenotypic data, the later analysis identified candidate immune exposures from TCR beta sequences and the way those sequences occurred across donors. To decide whether each TCR beta V gene segment behaved as functional or pseudogenic, an earlier analysis of some 540 of the donors relied on high-throughput TCR beta sequencing. Donor age, sex, ethnicity and CMV serostatus were compiled alongside the repertoire data. A later genetic analysis took genome-wide SNP genotypes for about 55% of the roughly 700 donors and used that subset as a discovery cohort. All discovery cohort repertoires had been generated using a single sequencing platform. HLA typing included class I and class II loci at four-digit resolution. Typing coverage varied by locus: 629-630 donors for A, B, C, DRB1 and DQB1; about 520 for DQA1; about 590 for DPA1; fewer than 480 for DPB1. Because of strong linkage in the cohort, 4 to 6 DR-DQ haplotypes were treated as single units for association and clustering. Among 300 to 450 genotyped donors of the cohort, an average of about 240,000 unique TCR beta nucleotide sequences were sequenced per donor, approximately 20% of them non-productive.

In the germline V gene, CDR1 corresponds to KGHSH and CDR2 to LQKENI. Taken from cysteine to phenylalanine, the CDR3 has 16 residues. Only the CDR3 DNA is retained, 48 bases long and in frame from the first base. The cohort consisted of hundreds of healthy bone marrow donors. At the time of sampling, all cohort members were nominally healthy, though unrecorded immune exposures were likely present. The donor was CMV seropositive and was included in the group of 250 to 300 seropositive cohort members. Every donor gave a peripheral blood sample, and the peripheral blood mononuclear cells from that sample were used for TCR beta sequencing. Genomic DNA was extracted from the blood cell samples with the Qiagen DNeasy Blood Extraction Kit. Libraries came from the immunoSEQ multiplex PCR assay. For the multiplex PCR, a mixture combining 60 forward primers for TCR Vbeta segments and 13 reverse primers for TCR Jbeta segments was used. The CDR3 region of rearranged TCR beta genes was amplified from genomic DNA by a multiplex PCR assay. The amplified TCR beta libraries were sequenced on the Illumina HiSeq System as 87-base-pair reads. The authors processed their data as follows. A later analysis counted around 72 million unique TCR beta chains across the 640 or so repertoires, and around 12 million of these chains were shared by at least two donors. A nearest-neighbor algorithm error-corrected the raw reads and collapsed the reads into unique sequences, merging closely related sequences to remove PCR and sequencing errors. To assign V, D and J gene segments, CDR3 sequences were aligned to IMGT reference sequences. For a sequence to be retained, a match of at least six nucleotides to both a V gene segment and a J gene segment was required. A rearrangement counted as productive if the CDR3 had no stop codons and remained in frame with V and J, and every other rearrangement counted as non-productive. Following IMGT convention, CDR3 was defined as the stretch from the second conserved V-encoded cysteine up to the conserved J-encoded phenylalanine. In an earlier analysis of around 570 of the donors, sequences lacking an unambiguous match to a single V gene segment were excluded. An earlier analysis of under 750 of the donors called V segments functional above 56.7% productive rearrangements and segregating when the between-donor standard deviation exceeded 5%. A statistical classification framework was built to diagnose cytomegalovirus status from the catalog of TCR beta chain sequences. V and J gene assignment, in a later analysis, came from comparing TCR nucleotide sequences with IMGT/GENE-DB human TR gene sequences. In a later analysis, CDR3 sequences and most-parsimonious VDJ recombination scenarios were assigned using the TCRdist pipeline. In a later analysis, each TCR beta chain was defined by its CDR3 amino acid sequence together with its V-gene family, and reads without a unique V-gene family were excluded. A later analysis removed over 500 highly shared, low-generation-probability nucleotide sequences to deal with suspected cross-contamination and a sequencing artifact. In a later analysis, a clonal expansion index was calculated for each public chain from normalized within-repertoire ranks of inferred template counts. In a later analysis, generation probabilities were computed using a VDJ recombination model fitted to out-of-frame rearrangements, and the results were checked against IGoR. In a later analysis, hypergeometric tests were used to score TCR-TCR, TCR-HLA and TCR-CMV co-occurrence, with a repertoire-size bias correction applied to TCR pairs. False discovery rates were estimated in a later analysis by permuting HLA or CMV assignments 20 times. A later analysis grouped co-occurring TCRs with DBSCAN, adding TCRdist sequence similarity when clustering within HLA-allele-positive subsets. Co-occurrence clustering excluded repertoires with fewer than 30,000 or more than 120,000 public chains, plus five with anomalous nucleotide sharing. TCRdb provides this immuneACCESS table in a form limited to in-frame rearrangements. Some clones are lacking; in checked studies, under half of them reflect an unresolved V gene, and why the rest are absent is not known. V, J and clone size derive from that table, while D and trimming were established from the DNA sequence. Within this sample are under 150,000 clones, with around 79% of them counted one time only. Clones ranked in the top ten supply approximately 8.3% of the sample.

Overall study outcomes, separate from this receptor: Across donors, most TCR sequences were observed very rarely, whereas some public TCRs were present in many individuals. Roughly uniform sequencing depth across donors was assumed in presence/absence analyses, although this assumption may not hold. In vitro tests confirmed that a few of the cytomegalovirus-associated TCR beta chains recognize cytomegalovirus antigens. Because HLA typing was unavailable for some donors at each locus, only the typed subset was used in association tests. A further reported finding was that TCR beta sequences accurately predicted the HLA-A and HLA-B alleles for most subjects in the first cohort. In a later analysis, 15,000 to 20,000 TCR beta sequences were associated with specific HLA alleles at a false discovery rate of 0.05. Assigning TCR associations to individual alleles was difficult when HLA alleles, especially DR and DQ, strongly co-occurred. In a later genetic analysis, a missense DCLRE1C variant was associated with V-gene and J-gene trimming of TCR beta chains, and the association was replicated in an independent cohort. The 87-base-pair reads could not distinguish some IMGT-functional V segments, including TRBV6-2 and TRBV6-3, so those segments were excluded. A later genetic analysis reported fewer N-insertions in productive TCRs among donors in an Asian-associated ancestry cluster than the roughly 620-donor mean. The authors suggested that the approach could potentially be extended to other disease states and immunological phenotypes. A later analysis found that HLA-associated TCR beta chains were more clonally expanded and had lower generation probabilities than equally common non-associated chains. Only TCR beta chains were sequenced in this cohort, and the absence of alpha or paired-chain data limited detectable features. According to a later analysis, most CMV-associated TCR beta chains appeared to be HLA-restricted, and the HLA associations seemed to be driven largely by CMV exposure. Because counts were too low, seventeen rarely observed V segments, including chromosome 9 orphons, were excluded from the earlier analysis of 587 of the donors. Broadly in line with IMGT annotations, most TCR beta V segments showed up in productive rearrangements about 87% or about 30% of the time in an earlier analysis of several hundred of the donors. Correlated functional status among segregating V segments might be attributable to linkage disequilibrium, but an unknown experimental factor could not be ruled out. According to a later analysis, TCR association rates differed among HLA loci, with DRB1 alleles showing the most associated TCRs and HLA-C alleles showing the fewest. A cluster of highly shared sequence variants was judged likely to be a technical artifact of the sequencing pipeline. Cytomegalovirus status was reported to be diagnosed by the classifier with high specificity and sensitivity in both the original and validation cohorts. Immune exposure information for the cohort was limited to CMV serostatus. The study gave a list of 150 to 200 TCR beta chains associated with cytomegalovirus. In a later analysis, several top co-occurrence clusters were reported to appear linked to parvovirus B19, influenza, CMV and Epstein-Barr virus.

Source material: PBMCs. The receptor chain draws on TRBV18 and TRBJ1-4; the central 8 bases match TRBD1. The source of this sequence is a woman aged 45-65 years in good health and CMV-seropositive. Here the CDR3 is given as CASSPPSTGANEKLFF. The DNA sequence follows: TGTGCCAGCTCTCCACCCTCGACAGGGGCGAATGAAAAACTGTTTTTT.